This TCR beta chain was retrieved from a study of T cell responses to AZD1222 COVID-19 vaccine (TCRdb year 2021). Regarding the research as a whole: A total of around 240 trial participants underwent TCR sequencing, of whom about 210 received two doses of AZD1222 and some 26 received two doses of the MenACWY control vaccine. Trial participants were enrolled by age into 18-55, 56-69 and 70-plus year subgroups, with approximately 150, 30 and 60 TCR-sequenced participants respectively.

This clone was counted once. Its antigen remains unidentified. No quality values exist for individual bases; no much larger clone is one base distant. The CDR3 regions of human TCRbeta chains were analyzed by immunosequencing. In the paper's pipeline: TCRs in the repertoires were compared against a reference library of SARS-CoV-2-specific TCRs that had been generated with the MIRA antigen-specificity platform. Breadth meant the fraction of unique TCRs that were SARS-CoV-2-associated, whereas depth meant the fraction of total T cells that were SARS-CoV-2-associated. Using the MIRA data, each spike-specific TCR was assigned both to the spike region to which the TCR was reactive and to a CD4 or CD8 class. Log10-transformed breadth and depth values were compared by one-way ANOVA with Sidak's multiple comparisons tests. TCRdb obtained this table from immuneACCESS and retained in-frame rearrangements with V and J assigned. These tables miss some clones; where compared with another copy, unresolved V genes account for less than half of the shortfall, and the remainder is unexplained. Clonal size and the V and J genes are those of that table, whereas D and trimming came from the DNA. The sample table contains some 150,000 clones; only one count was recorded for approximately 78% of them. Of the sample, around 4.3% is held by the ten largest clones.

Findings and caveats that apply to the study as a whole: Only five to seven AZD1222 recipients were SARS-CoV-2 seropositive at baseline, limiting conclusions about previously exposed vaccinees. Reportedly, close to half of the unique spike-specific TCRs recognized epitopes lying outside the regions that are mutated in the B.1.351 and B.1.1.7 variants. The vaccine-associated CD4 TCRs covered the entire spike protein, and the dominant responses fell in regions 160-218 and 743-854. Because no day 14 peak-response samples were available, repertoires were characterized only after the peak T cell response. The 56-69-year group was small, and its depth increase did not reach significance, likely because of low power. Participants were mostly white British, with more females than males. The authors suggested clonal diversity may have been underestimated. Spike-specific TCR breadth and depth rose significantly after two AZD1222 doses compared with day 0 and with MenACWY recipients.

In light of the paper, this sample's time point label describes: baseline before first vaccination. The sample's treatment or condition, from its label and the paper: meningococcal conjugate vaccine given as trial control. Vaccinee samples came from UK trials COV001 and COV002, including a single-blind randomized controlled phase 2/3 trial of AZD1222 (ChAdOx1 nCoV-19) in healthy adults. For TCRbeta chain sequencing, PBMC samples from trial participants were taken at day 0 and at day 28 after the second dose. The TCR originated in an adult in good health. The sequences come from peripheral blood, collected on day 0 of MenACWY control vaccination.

For the CDR3, the sequence is CASSPHPNYNEQFF. The DNA reads TGTGCCAGCAGTCCCCACCCTAATTACAATGAGCAGTTCTTC. Rearrangement joined TRBV2 to TRBJ2-1; the D gene identity is not certain. The junction shows trimming of 5 bases on V and 4 bases on J, plus 12 bases between the germline ends. Based on the germline V gene, the CDR1 and CDR2 sequences are SNHLY and FYNNEI. The CDR3 goes from the cysteine to the phenylalanine over 14 residues. Only the CDR3 DNA stays, 42 bases, in frame from base 1.